The 18 T cell receptor beta chains below were found in one sample sequenced in a study of blood T cells in healthy people across ages. Through a sample-barcoded 5' primer and a J-beta primer mix, a second PCR was run for roughly 6 to 11 cycles. TCRdb redid the calling of the 5' RACE reads with MiXCR, one entry per CDR3 protein. This sample has fewer than 2,000,000 distinct CDR3 sequences, with 30% to 35% found just once. The sequenced sample was blood. The receptors originated from a woman in her 30s in good health.

The chain couples TRBV20-1 to TRBJ2-3; 9 nucleotides align to TRBD2. Germline-derived CDR1 and CDR2 are DFQATT and SNEGSKA (reference sequence). V lost 6 bases and J lost 0; bases outside the gene matches: 10. This CDR3 is built from 16 residues. The CDR3 region has the DNA TGCAGTGCCGAAGGTCTCCTAGCGGGAAGCACAGATACGCAGTATTTT. This encodes CSAEGLLAGSTDTQYF.

The chain links TRBV7-9 to TRBJ2-2; a weak D match, TRBD2 (5 bases). Trimming took off 1 base at V and 0 bases at J, with 12 bases between the two ends. The germline CDR1 and CDR2 sequences are SEHNR and FQNEAQ (reference sequence). The CDR3 loop spans 17 amino acids. CDR3 sequence: CASSLERTLTNTGELFF. DNA for the CDR3: TGTGCCAGCAGCTTAGAACGGACTTTAACGAACACCGGGGAGCTGTTTTTT.

The table lists this clonotype with a few counts. CDR3 nucleotides: TGTGCCAGCAGTTACTGGACAGGGGGGAACGAGCAGTACTTC. Protein: CASSYWTGGNEQYF. This chain joins TRBV6-2 or TRBV6-3 and TRBJ2-7; 10 nucleotides agree with TRBD1. The CDR3 has 14 amino acids. After removal of 1 base from V and 5 bases from J, the junction contained 2 bases not matched to a gene. In germline, CDR1 is MNHEY, CDR2 SVGEGT.

The J gene is TRBJ2-6, the V gene TRBV3-1, with 13 bases aligning to TRBD2. CDR1 and CDR2 from the germline V gene are LGHDT and YNNKEL (reference sequence). The junction had 6 bases not matched to a gene; V was cut back by 0 bases and J by 1 base. The length of the CDR3 is 20 residues. The CDR3 reads CASSQDGRTSGRSGANVLTF. CDR3 in DNA: TGTGCCAGCAGCCAAGACGGGAGGACTAGCGGGAGATCTGGGGCCAACGTCCTGACTTTC.

In DNA form, the CDR3 reads TGTGCCAGCAGCGAACAGGGTTTTGGAAACACCATATATTTT. Translated, it gives CASSEQGFGNTIYF. V gene TRBV5-5 combines with J gene TRBJ1-3; D perhaps matches TRBD1 (6 bases). Germline V lookup: CDR1 SGHKS, CDR2 YYEKEE (reference sequence). The CDR3 extends over 14 amino acids. Trimming removed 4 bases from V and 3 bases from J, with 11 bases in between.

V is TRBV5-1 and J is TRBJ1-2; D is perhaps TRBD1 (6 bases). CDR1 and CDR2 (germline): SGHRS, YFSETQ. The CDR3 length is 15 residues. Trimming removed 4 bases from V and 0 bases from J, with 13 bases in between. The CDR3 bases are TGCGCCAGCAGCCGTGGGGACATAGCTAACTATGGCTACACCTTC. Translation: CASSRGDIANYGYTF.

V is TRBV20-1 and J is TRBJ2-3; 12 bases align to TRBD1. This CDR3 has 16 residues. The V and J ends lost 2 bases and 4 bases, in that order; junction bases with no gene match: 7. The germline CDR1 and CDR2 sequences are DFQATT and SNEGSKA (reference sequence). CDR3 bases: TGCAGTGCTAGAAGCGGGACAGGGGGCTTCCCAGATACGCAGTATTTT. Translating it yields CSARSGTGGFPDTQYF.

This clonotype appeared many times. The chain has TRBV10-3 and TRBJ1-2, with D perhaps TRBD1 (5 bases). The V end lost 11 bases, the J end lost 2 bases, and 12 bases lay between the germline ends. The germline V gene has CDR1 ENHRY and CDR2 SYGVKD. The CDR3 runs 12 residues. CDR3 in amino acids: CASQGTNYGYTF. The CDR3 DNA is TGTGCCTCCCAGGGTACCAACTATGGCTACACCTTC.

The sample holds a few counts of this clonotype. The chain combines TRBV2 with TRBJ2-7; D gene unclear. Trimming removed 8 bases at V and 2 bases at J, with 10 bases between. The CDR3 is 12 residues long. Germline-derived CDR1 and CDR2 are SNHLY and FYNNEI. This chain's CDR3 is CASGSITYEQYF. The CDR3 DNA follows: TGTGCCAGCGGAAGCATTACCTACGAGCAGTACTTC. The full variable domain, rest sourced from reference TRBV2 and TRBJ2-7, is EPEVTQTPSHQVTQMGQEVILRCVPISNHLYFYWYRQILGQKVEFLVSFYNNEISEKSEIFDDQFSVERPDGSNFTLKIRSTKLEDSAMYFCASGSITYEQYFGPGTRLTVT.

This clonotype occurred a few times. The gene calls are TRBV15 and TRBJ2-7; TRBD1 matches at 8 bases. The CDR3 consists of 15 residues. The V gene's germline CDR1 is LNHNV and CDR2 YYDKDF (reference sequence). Trimming removed 4 bases from V and 2 bases from J; junction bases left unmatched: 7. DNA of the CDR3: TGTGCCACCAGCAAGCGGACAGGGTCAGCCTACGAGCAGTACTTC. Residues: CATSKRTGSAYEQYF.

This clonotype turned up a few times. The V and J genes are TRBV5-1 and TRBJ2-7, with 8 bases identical to TRBD2. Unmatched junction bases numbered 8, after V lost 4 bases and J lost 2 bases. Germline V lookup: CDR1 SGHRS, CDR2 YFSETQ. The CDR3 has 15 amino acids. Here the CDR3 DNA reads TGCGCCAGCAGCCCTGAGCGGGGGTTAACCTACGAGCAGTACTTC. Its protein is CASSPERGLTYEQYF. Together with reference TRBV5-1 and TRBJ2-7, the CDR3 gives the full variable domain: KAGVTQTPRYLIKTRGQQVTLSCSPISGHRSVSWYQQTPGQGLQFLFEYFSETQRNKGNFPGRFSGRQFSNSRSEMNVSTLELGDSALYLCASSPERGLTYEQYFGPGTRLTVT.

Concerning this clonotype itself: This may come from a read error, since a much larger clone is one base off. This chain links TRBV5-6 with TRBJ2-6; D is uncertain. The CDR3 extends over 14 amino acids. With 6 bases removed from V and 4 bases from J, the gap between germline ends came to 11 bases. CDR1 and CDR2 from the germline V gene are SGHDT and YYEEEE. The CDR3 region has the DNA TGTGCCAGCAACCACTGGACCGGGGCCAACGTCCTGACTTTC. Translation gives CASNHWTGANVLTF.

The chain is built from TRBV20-1 and TRBJ1-2, with D hard to call. CDR1 is DFQATT, CDR2 SNEGSKA, per germline (reference sequence). This CDR3 is built from 15 residues. Trimming left V 6 bases short and J 2 bases short, with 19 bases between. DNA for the CDR3: TGCAGTGCCGTTGGCATAGGGTCGGGAAACTATGGCTACACCTTC. Protein sequence: CSAVGIGSGNYGYTF.

This clonotype has more than one count but fewer than ten. V is TRBV5-1 and J is TRBJ2-3, with D unresolved. V gave up 6 bases and J gave up 0 bases, with 17 bases separating them. Germline CDR1 and CDR2: SGHRS and YFSETQ. CDR3 length equals 16 residues. The CDR3 loop reads CASTLGSSRSTDTQYF. The CDR3 nucleotides are TGCGCCAGCACCCTAGGGTCGAGTAGAAGCACAGATACGCAGTATTTT.

Worth noting for this clonotype: A much more abundant neighbour one base away suggests this may be a read error. V and J are TRBV5-1 and TRBJ2-6; no reliable D call. Germline CDR1 reads SGHRS; CDR2 reads YFSETQ. This CDR3 has 15 residues. CDR3 coding DNA: TGCGCCAGCAGCCCTGGGCGCTCTGAGGCCAACGTCCTGACTTTC. It encodes CASSPGRSEANVLTF.

The chain employs TRBV4-1 and TRBJ2-7; weak D call: TRBD1 (6 bases). V was trimmed by 4 bases and J by 6 bases, leaving 13 bases between them. The CDR3 runs to 13 residues. Germline assignment: CDR1 MGHRA and CDR2 YSYEKL. The CDR3 loop reads CASSLEQGIEQYF. The CDR3 DNA sequence: TGCGCCAGCAGCCTCGAACAGGGTATCGAGCAGTACTTC.

In its sample, this clonotype was seen many times. The chain uses TRBV5-1 and TRBJ2-1; D not certain. The CDR3 spans 15 residues. Trimming stripped 0 bases from V and 8 bases from J, with 15 bases between. CDR1 is SGHRS and CDR2 is YFSETQ in the germline V gene. CDR3 region: CASSLGDRLGDEQFF. The DNA for the CDR3 is TGCGCCAGCAGCTTGGGCGATCGGCTTGGGGATGAGCAGTTCTTC.

The table lists this clonotype with a few counts. The chain couples TRBV5-1 to TRBJ2-3, with D maybe TRBD1 (5 bases). CDR1 and CDR2 (germline): SGHRS, YFSETQ. The CDR3 consists of 16 residues. Trimming shortened V by 4 bases and J by 8 bases, and 23 bases separated the two germline ends. CDR3 sequence (DNA): TGCGCCAGCAGCACCCTATTGGTGATAGGGGCCGGTACGCAGTATTTT. Its translation: CASSTLLVIGAGTQYF. Complete variable domain (other parts from reference TRBV5-1 and TRBJ2-3): KAGVTQTPRYLIKTRGQQVTLSCSPISGHRSVSWYQQTPGQGLQFLFEYFSETQRNKGNFPGRFSGRQFSNSRSEMNVSTLELGDSALYLCASSTLLVIGAGTQYFGPGTRLTVL.